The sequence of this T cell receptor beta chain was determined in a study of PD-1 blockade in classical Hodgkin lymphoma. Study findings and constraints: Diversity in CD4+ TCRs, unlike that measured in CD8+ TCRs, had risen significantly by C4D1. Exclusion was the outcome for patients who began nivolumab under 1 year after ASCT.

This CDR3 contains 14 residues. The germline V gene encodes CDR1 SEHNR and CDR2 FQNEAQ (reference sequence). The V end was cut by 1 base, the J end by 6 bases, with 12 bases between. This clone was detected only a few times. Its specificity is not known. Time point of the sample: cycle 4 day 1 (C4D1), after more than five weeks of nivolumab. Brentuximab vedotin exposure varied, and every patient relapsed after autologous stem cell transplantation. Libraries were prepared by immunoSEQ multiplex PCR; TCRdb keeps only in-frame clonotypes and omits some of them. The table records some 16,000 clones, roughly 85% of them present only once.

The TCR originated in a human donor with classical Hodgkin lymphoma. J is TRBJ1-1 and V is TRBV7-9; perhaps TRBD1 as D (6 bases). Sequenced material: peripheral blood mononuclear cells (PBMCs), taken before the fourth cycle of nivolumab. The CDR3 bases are TGTGCCAGCAGCTTAGACGGGACAACCGCTGAAGCTTTCTTT. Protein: CASSLDGTTAEAFF.